Shown below are 18 T cell receptor beta chains from a single sample sequenced in a study of OX40 agonist ivuxolimab in advanced cancers. The repertoire was sequenced with immunoSEQ multiplex PCR; TCRdb's copy has only in-frame clones and lacks some. The sample holds roughly 76,000 clones, roughly nine tenths seen once. The source was CD4+ or CD8+ T cells sorted from blood, collected in a trial of the OX40 agonist ivuxolimab. These receptors all come from an adult with an advanced solid tumor such as melanoma, head and neck, liver or kidney cancer.

The genes are TRBV11-2 and TRBJ2-5, with D perhaps matching TRBD2 (6 bases). Germline V gene sequence: CDR1 SGHAT, CDR2 FQNNGV. V lost 1 base, J lost 7 bases, and 7 bases lay in between. There are 12 residues in the CDR3. CDR3 protein: CASSLGGGTQYF. CDR3 DNA sequence: TGTGCCAGCAGCTTAGGGGGAGGGACCCAGTACTTC.

With regard to this clone: Distinct nucleotide sequences in the sample also encode this CDR3. The genes are TRBV18 and TRBJ2-6, with D hard to call. Trimming pared 0 bases from V and 7 bases from J, leaving 10 bases between. Germline values: CDR1 KGHSH, CDR2 LQKENI. The CDR3 contains 15 residues. The CDR3 region has the DNA TGTGCCAGCTCACCACCGGGGTCAAGCGCCAACGTCCTGACTTTC. Protein sequence: CASSPPGSSANVLTF.

This rearrangement joins TRBV6-1 to TRBJ1-1; 8 bases align to TRBD1. From germline, CDR1 is MNHNS and CDR2 SASEGT. The CDR3 loop spans 15 amino acids. The J segment lost 7 bases and the V segment lost 4 bases, leaving 11 bases of the junction unmatched. The DNA for the CDR3 is TGTGCCAGCAGTGTGTCGGATACAGGGGGGAGTGAAGCTTTCTTT. It encodes CASSVSDTGGSEAFF.

The V and J genes are TRBV5-4 and TRBJ2-1; D perhaps matches TRBD2 (6 bases). Germline V CDR1 and CDR2: SGHNT, YYREEE (reference sequence). V gave up 4 bases and J gave up 4 bases, with 15 bases separating them. There are 15 residues in the CDR3. In DNA, the CDR3 is TGTGCCAGCAGCGCGGGACGTCTGGATTACAATGAGCAGTTCTTC. This encodes CASSAGRLDYNEQFF.

The chain combines TRBV19 with TRBJ2-5, with D possibly TRBD2 on 7 matching bases. The CDR3 spans 15 residues. V gave up 6 bases and J gave up 4 bases, with 18 bases separating them. Germline V gene sequence: CDR1 LNHDA, CDR2 SQIVND (reference sequence). The CDR3 spells CASSLRGAGVETQYF. The CDR3 coding sequence is TGTGCCAGTAGCCTCAGGGGTGCGGGAGTAGAGACCCAGTACTTC.

This chain connects TRBV10-3 to TRBJ1-1; 9 positions agree with TRBD1. CDR3 length: 17 amino acids. Germline values: CDR1 ENHRY, CDR2 SYGVKD. V was clipped by 2 bases and J by 2 bases; unmatched bases: 9. The CDR3 DNA sequence: TGTGCCATCAGTGAGCAGCGGTCGGACAGGGGTAACACTGAAGCTTTCTTT. Translating it yields CAISEQRSDRGNTEAFF.

The chain couples TRBV4-1 to TRBJ2-3; 9 bases line up with TRBD2. V gave up 0 bases and J gave up 5 bases; unmatched junction bases: 9. The CDR3 is 17 amino acids. The V gene's germline CDR1 is MGHRA and CDR2 YSYEKL. CDR3 in amino acids: CASSQEFSGGRGDTQYF. CDR3 DNA sequence: TGCGCCAGCAGCCAAGAGTTTAGCGGGGGCCGTGGAGATACGCAGTATTTT.

The chain carries TRBV5-4 and TRBJ1-2, with 7 bases identical to TRBD1. The CDR3 is made up of 14 amino acids. CDR1 SGHNT and CDR2 YYREEE come from the germline V gene (reference sequence). V was pared by 0 bases and J by 8 bases, with 7 bases of the junction left unmatched. DNA for the CDR3: TGTGCCAGCAGCTTGGAAGGGGGCGCATGGGGCTACACCTTC. Residues: CASSLEGGAWGYTF.

The chain has TRBV7-8 and TRBJ1-5; D not certain. V lost 7 bases, J lost 7 bases, and 20 bases lay in between. This CDR3 has 15 amino acids. Looked up from germline, CDR1 is SGHVS and CDR2 is FQNEAQ. The CDR3 DNA follows: TGTGCCAGCACCCACGGGGAGGGAGGAGGACAGCCCCAGCATTTT. Residues: CASTHGEGGGQPQHF.

J is TRBJ1-6 and V is TRBV30; 7 bases map to TRBD1. Germline loops: CDR1 GTSNPN, CDR2 SVGIG (reference sequence). V gave up 2 bases and J gave up 7 bases; unmatched junction bases: 11. The CDR3 runs 16 residues. The CDR3 protein is CAWSRTGLTGNSPLHF. CDR3 in DNA: TGTGCCTGGAGTCGGACAGGCTTGACTGGGAATTCACCCCTCCACTTT.

This chain joins TRBV11-1 and TRBJ2-7; D is possibly TRBD2 (5 bases). The CDR3 has 12 amino acids. In germline, CDR1 is SGHAT, CDR2 FQDESV (reference sequence). V lost 8 bases to trimming and J lost 6 bases, with 14 bases between them. In DNA, the CDR3 is TGTGCCAGCGGACTGGGCCTAGTCGAGCAGTACTTC. It is translated as CASGLGLVEQYF.

The sample holds one count of this clone. The J gene is TRBJ1-4, the V gene TRBV28; a weak D match, TRBD1 (5 bases). V lost 6 bases and J 8 bases, leaving 16 bases between the germline ends. The CDR3 consists of 14 residues. The germline gives CDR1 MDHEN, CDR2 SYDVKM. CDR3 sequence: CASRREGEGEKLFF. The CDR3 DNA follows: TGTGCCAGCAGAAGAGAGGGAGAGGGGGAAAAACTGTTTTTT.

This chain joins TRBV12-5 and TRBJ1-2, with TRBD1 identical over 9 bases. V shed 5 bases, J shed 8 bases, and the junction held 9 bases outside the gene matches. The CDR3 totals 14 residues. Looked up from germline, CDR1 is LGHNT and CDR2 is FRNRAP. CDR3 sequence: CASGLSGTGSGYTF. In nucleotides, the CDR3 is TGTGCTAGTGGTCTTTCCGGGACAGGGAGCGGCTACACCTTC. The variable domain in full, with the rest retrieved from reference TRBV12-5 and TRBJ1-2, is DARVTQTPRHKVTEMGQEVTMRCQPILGHNTVFWYRQTMMQGLELLAYFRNRAPLDDSGMPKDRFSAEMPDATLATLKIQPSEPRDSAVYFCASGLSGTGSGYTFGSGTRLTVV.

The CDR3 nucleotides are TGTGCCTGGAGTATAGGGATTGGGCAGTACTTC. The encoded protein is CAWSIGIGQYF. This chain uses TRBV30 with TRBJ2-7, with D unclear. There are 11 residues in the CDR3. Germline V lookup: CDR1 GTSNPN, CDR2 SVGIG (reference sequence). V was shortened by 2 bases and J by 9 bases, with 11 bases between the two germline ends.

The V and J genes are TRBV7-9 and TRBJ2-5; D is undetermined. Trimming left V 1 base short and J 5 bases short, with 14 bases between. Germline V gene lookup returns CDR1 SEHNR and CDR2 FQNEAQ (reference sequence). The CDR3 has 15 residues. CDR3 nucleotides: TGTGCCAGCAGCTTAGGACTGCCCCTGGGGGAGACCCAGTACTTC. It encodes CASSLGLPLGETQYF.

The V gene is TRBV10-3, the J gene TRBJ1-1; 8 bases align to TRBD1. The germline V gene has CDR1 ENHRY and CDR2 SYGVKD. This CDR3 region has 17 residues. The V and J ends lost 2 bases and 1 base, in that order; junction bases with no gene match: 9. CDR3 region: CAISERGRDRTNTEAFF. Written as DNA, the CDR3 is TGTGCCATCAGTGAGAGGGGCCGGGACAGGACGAACACTGAAGCTTTCTTT.

This sequence joins TRBV5-1 and TRBJ1-3; D not resolved. Trimming removed 3 bases at V and 0 bases at J, with 10 bases between. Per germline, CDR1 SGHRS and CDR2 YFSETQ. The CDR3 totals 15 residues. The CDR3 region is CASSYGGSSGNTIYF. DNA for the CDR3: TGCGCCAGCAGCTACGGCGGGAGCTCTGGAAACACCATATATTTT.

This chain joins TRBV7-7 and TRBJ2-7; 7 bases line up with TRBD1. The germline V gene has CDR1 SSHAT and CDR2 FNYEAQ (reference sequence). The V and J ends lost 5 bases and 6 bases, in that order; junction bases with no gene match: 10. This CDR3 contains 14 residues. The CDR3 coding sequence is TGTGCCAGCAGCCCGACAGGGTCGTTCGGCGAGCAGTACTTC. Encoded protein: CASSPTGSFGEQYF. Looking up the rest from reference TRBV7-7 and TRBJ2-7 gives the full variable domain: GAGVSQSPRYKVTKRGQDVTLRCDPISSHATLYWYQQALGQGPEFLTYFNYEAQPDKSGLPSDRFSAERPEGSISTLTIQRTEQRDSAMYRCASSPTGSFGEQYFGPGTRLTVT.